Below are 30 T cell receptor beta chains sequenced from a single sample in a study of cytomegalovirus exposure and HLA in healthy donors. 13 Jbeta primers and 60 Vbeta primers were used for the PCR. TCRdb's table, derived via immunoSEQ multiplex PCR, lists solely in-frame clones and lacks some. Among 100,000 to 150,000 clones listed, 65% to 80% were seen once. The sequencing sample was made of PBMCs. These receptors all come from a woman aged 40 to 49 in good health and CMV-seropositive.

This chain joins TRBV6-4 and TRBJ2-2; D remains unclear. The CDR3 is 14 residues long. Trimming took off 4 bases at V and 0 bases at J, with 6 bases between the two ends. The germline CDR1 and CDR2 sequences are MRHNA and SNTAGT. This CDR3 is CASSGSANTGELFF. The CDR3 region has the DNA TGTGCCAGCAGTGGATCAGCGAACACCGGGGAGCTGTTTTTT.

The V call is TRBV4-2, the J call TRBJ2-1, with TRBD1 as a possible D gene (7 bases). The germline V gene encodes CDR1 LGHNA and CDR2 YNFKEQ. CDR3 length equals 16 residues. Trimming took off 3 bases at V and 4 bases at J, with 16 bases between the two ends. The CDR3 coding sequence is TGTGCCAGCAGCCAGGAACAACAGGGGAGGTACAATGAGCAGTTCTTC. It specifies CASSQEQQGRYNEQFF.

The chain employs TRBV2 and TRBJ1-2; D gene ambiguous. Trimming left V 6 bases short and J 4 bases short, with 15 bases between. The CDR3 runs 14 residues. Looked up from germline, CDR1 is SNHLY and CDR2 is FYNNEI. This CDR3 reads CASRIGGLGYGYTF. In DNA, the CDR3 is TGTGCCAGCAGGATCGGAGGATTGGGCTATGGCTACACCTTC.

This chain joins TRBV13 and TRBJ2-1; D gene uncertain. The CDR3 is made up of 11 amino acids. The germline V gene encodes CDR1 PRHDT and CDR2 FYEKMQ (reference sequence). The V and J ends lost 4 bases and 5 bases respectively, with 3 bases between them. The CDR3 spells CASSYNNEQFF. The CDR3 region has the DNA TGTGCCAGCAGCTACAACAATGAGCAGTTCTTC.

This rearrangement joins TRBV4-1 to TRBJ2-5, with TRBD2 matching 7 bases. The germline CDR1 and CDR2 sequences are MGHRA and YSYEKL. Losses at the gene ends were 4 bases for V and 5 bases for J; bases not matched to a gene: 16. The CDR3 sequence is 17 residues long. DNA of the CDR3: TGCGCCAGCAGCCGGGTTGGCAGGGAGGGACCACTTGAGACCCAGTACTTC. It translates to CASSRVGREGPLETQYF.

The V call is TRBV18, the J call TRBJ2-1; no reliable D call. Trimming removed 4 bases at V and 5 bases at J, with 9 bases between. Germline CDR1 and CDR2: KGHSH and LQKENI. The CDR3 length is 13 residues. The CDR3 is CASSRTMDNEQFF. DNA of the CDR3: TGTGCCAGCTCACGAACAATGGACAATGAGCAGTTCTTC.

The V and J genes are TRBV5-1 and TRBJ2-5, with 7 bases lining up with TRBD2. Trimming at V came to 1 base and at J to 5 bases, leaving 8 bases not matched to a gene. The CDR3 sequence is 15 residues long. The germline gives CDR1 SGHRS, CDR2 YFSETQ. The DNA of the CDR3 is TGCGCCAGCAGCTTGAGGGCTAGCGGTCCGGAGACCCAGTACTTC. It translates to CASSLRASGPETQYF.

The chain carries TRBV30 and TRBJ2-1, with a weak D call TRBD1 (5 bases). This CDR3 spans 13 amino acids. The germline V gene encodes CDR1 GTSNPN and CDR2 SVGIG (reference sequence). V lost 4 bases and J 0 bases, leaving 7 bases between the germline ends. This chain's CDR3 is CAWKQASYNEQFF. CDR3 DNA: TGTGCCTGGAAACAGGCCTCCTACAATGAGCAGTTCTTC.

CDR3 in DNA: TGTGCCACAAGGGACTCGTCAGACCACGAGCAGTACTTC. Translating it yields CATRDSSDHEQYF. The chain couples TRBV6-6 to TRBJ2-7; possibly TRBD2 for D (6 bases). Trimming removed 10 bases at V and 5 bases at J, with 18 bases between. Per the germline V gene, CDR1 is MNHNY and CDR2 is SVGAGI (reference sequence). The CDR3 has 13 residues.

The chain uses TRBV4-2 and TRBJ2-7, with 11 bases identical to TRBD2. Trimming took 6 bases from V and 0 from J; bases not matched to a gene: 7. There are 16 residues in the CDR3. The germline V gene has CDR1 LGHNA and CDR2 YNFKEQ. CDR3 in amino acids: CASSQNSGRDSYEQYF. CDR3 coding DNA: TGTGCCAGCAGTCAAAATAGCGGGAGGGACTCCTACGAGCAGTACTTC.

The chain combines TRBV6-1 with TRBJ2-5; TRBD1 is a possible D gene (6 bases). This CDR3 contains 14 residues. Trimming pared 6 bases from V and 5 bases from J, leaving 16 bases between. Germline V gives CDR1 MNHNS, CDR2 SASEGT. This CDR3 is CASRRPGDTETQYF. CDR3 sequence (DNA): TGTGCCAGCAGGCGACCAGGGGATACGGAGACCCAGTACTTC.

The V and J genes are TRBV19 and TRBJ2-7, with 7 bases lining up with TRBD2. Germline lookup yields CDR1 LNHDA and CDR2 SQIVND (reference sequence). The CDR3 is 14 residues long. With 6 bases clipped from V and 1 base from J, the junction kept 6 bases outside the gene matches. Here the CDR3 reads CASSRQRGSYEQYF. Here the CDR3 DNA reads TGTGCCAGTAGCCGCCAGCGGGGATCCTACGAGCAGTACTTC.

V usage is TRBV15 and J usage is TRBJ1-2, with a weak D call TRBD1 (6 bases). The CDR3 has 15 residues. V shed 0 bases and J shed 11 bases, with 19 bases lying between them. From germline, CDR1 is LNHNV and CDR2 YYDKDF (reference sequence). In nucleotides, the CDR3 is TGTGCCACCAGCAGAGAGGCCGGGACAATCGGGGGGTACACCTTC. It translates to CATSREAGTIGGYTF.

The gene calls are TRBV19 and TRBJ2-1, with 7 bases lining up with TRBD1. Unmatched junction bases numbered 6, after V lost 5 bases and J lost 5 bases. This CDR3 spans 14 amino acids. CDR1 and CDR2 (germline): LNHDA, SQIVND (reference sequence). The CDR3, as DNA: TGTGCCAGTAGTCCTAGGGACAGCAACAATGAGCAGTTCTTC. Amino acids: CASSPRDSNNEQFF. Variable domain in full (rest from reference TRBV19 and TRBJ2-1): DGGITQSPKYLFRKEGQNVTLSCEQNLNHDAMYWYRQDPGQGLRLIYYSQIVNDFQKGDIAEGYSVSREKKESFPLTVTSAQKNPTAFYLCASSPRDSNNEQFFGPGTRLTVL.

The genes are TRBV7-8 and TRBJ2-5; tentatively, D is TRBD2 (6 bases). Looked up from germline, CDR1 is SGHVS and CDR2 is FQNEAQ. The CDR3 is made up of 14 amino acids. Between the trimmed V and J ends, which lost 4 bases and 5 bases, there was a span of 14 bases. The CDR3 region is CASSSRDGGETQYF. The CDR3 coding sequence is TGTGCCAGCAGCTCCCGGGACGGAGGGGAGACCCAGTACTTC.

The chain joins TRBV28 to TRBJ2-1; TRBD2 matches at 7 bases. Germline V lookup: CDR1 MDHEN, CDR2 SYDVKM. J gave up 2 bases and V 1 base, and 11 bases lay outside the gene matches. The CDR3 length is 18 residues. CDR3 bases: TGTGCCAGCAGTTTATTTCGGGTGGGAGGGCTTGCCTACAATGAGCAGTTCTTC. Translated, it gives CASSLFRVGGLAYNEQFF.

The chain is built from TRBV28 and TRBJ2-2; tentative D call: TRBD1 (5 bases). The ends were cut back, 3 bases at V and 3 bases at J, with 14 bases in the middle. CDR3 length: 16 residues. CDR1 MDHEN and CDR2 SYDVKM come from the germline V gene. The CDR3 sequence: CASSFLWGADTGELFF. DNA for the CDR3: TGTGCCAGCAGTTTTCTTTGGGGCGCAGACACCGGGGAGCTGTTTTTT.

The chain recombines TRBV27 with TRBJ2-7; possibly TRBD2 for D (6 bases). This CDR3 comprises 12 residues. Trimming pared 6 bases from V and 5 bases from J, leaving 11 bases between. Looked up from germline, CDR1 is MNHEY and CDR2 is SMNVEV (reference sequence). DNA of the CDR3: TGTGCCAGCAGGGCGTGGGGGGACGAGCAGTACTTC. As protein: CASRAWGDEQYF.

The V and J genes are TRBV6-6 and TRBJ2-2; D uncertain. Per the germline V gene, CDR1 is MNHNY and CDR2 is SVGAGI (reference sequence). V was clipped by 0 bases and J by 4 bases, with 9 bases between them. CDR3 size: 15 residues. The CDR3 loop is CASSYSAQPTGELFF. CDR3 sequence (DNA): TGTGCCAGCAGTTACTCGGCCCAACCCACCGGGGAGCTGTTTTTT.

On this clone itself: Likely a read error: the CDR3 ends without its conserved phenylalanine or tryptophan. This chain joins TRBV5-4 and TRBJ2-7, with 7 bases that match TRBD1. This CDR3 has 15 residues. The trim removed 4 bases at V and 0 bases at J, leaving 7 bases unmatched. Germline V CDR1 and CDR2: SGHNT, YYREEE (reference sequence). CDR3 sequence reads: CASSAPQGSSYEQYL. The CDR3 DNA is TGTGCCAGCAGCGCTCCACAGGGGTCCTCCTACGAGCAGTACCTC.

The rearrangement uses TRBV10-3 and TRBJ1-1; 8 bases match TRBD1. This CDR3 is 13 amino acids long. Germline CDR1 ENHRY, CDR2 SYGVKD. With V trimmed by 11 bases and J by 1 base, 6 bases remained unmatched. CDR3 sequence: CASQGVGNTEAFF. CDR3 in DNA: TGTGCCTCACAGGGGGTGGGGAACACTGAAGCTTTCTTT.

The rearrangement uses TRBV13 and TRBJ2-1; possibly TRBD1 for D (7 bases). The V gene's germline CDR1 is PRHDT and CDR2 FYEKMQ (reference sequence). V lost 5 bases and J lost 7, with 15 bases in between. This CDR3 spans 14 amino acids. The CDR3 coding sequence is TGTGCCAGCAGCGACCCCAGGGGGGCGAATGAGCAGTTCTTC. Translation gives CASSDPRGANEQFF. Full variable domain (remainder filled in from reference TRBV13 and TRBJ2-1): AAGVIQSPRHLIKEKRETATLKCYPIPRHDTVYWYQQGPGQDPQFLISFYEKMQSDKGSIPDRFSAQQFSDYHSELNMSSLELGDSALYFCASSDPRGANEQFFGPGTRLTVL.

This chain connects TRBV6-5 to TRBJ1-1; no clear D gene. This CDR3 is built from 15 residues. Looked up from germline, CDR1 is MNHEY and CDR2 is SVGAGI. V was cut by 6 bases and J by 5 bases, with 19 bases left in between. The DNA of the CDR3 is TGTGCCAGCAGCCCGGAGGGCAGTAGGTGGACTGAAGCTTTCTTT. Translation: CASSPEGSRWTEAFF.

This clone was seen just once. The chain combines TRBV2 with TRBJ2-3; TRBD1 matches at 8 bases. The length of the CDR3 is 14 residues. The germline V gene has CDR1 SNHLY and CDR2 FYNNEI. The junction had 6 bases not matched to a gene; V was cut back by 5 bases and J by 5 bases. CDR3: CASSRQGRQDTQYF. In nucleotides, the CDR3 is TGTGCCAGCAGTCGACAGGGGAGGCAAGATACGCAGTATTTT.

This rearrangement joins TRBV12-5 to TRBJ2-2; 12 bases line up with TRBD2. This CDR3 has 16 residues. The germline gives CDR1 LGHNT, CDR2 FRNRAP. Trimming removed 5 bases from V and 4 bases from J; junction bases left unmatched: 5. The CDR3 protein is CASGRLAGEFTGELFF. Written as DNA, the CDR3 is TGTGCTAGTGGTCGACTAGCGGGAGAGTTCACCGGGGAGCTGTTTTTT.

The chain combines TRBV11-2 with TRBJ2-2; 10 bases align to TRBD1. Germline V gives CDR1 SGHAT, CDR2 FQNNGV. CDR3 length equals 16 residues. V was clipped by 1 base and J by 5 bases; unmatched bases: 4. The CDR3: CASSLGDRGYTGELFF. CDR3 in DNA: TGTGCCAGCAGCTTAGGGGACAGGGGTTATACCGGGGAGCTGTTTTTT.

The sample holds one count of this clone. The gene calls are TRBV7-8 and TRBJ1-4, with a possible D match to TRBD1 (5 bases). Trimming cost V 2 bases and J 6 bases, with 13 bases left between them. The CDR3 runs to 15 residues. The germline CDR1 and CDR2 sequences are SGHVS and FQNEAQ. The CDR3 nucleotides are TGTGCCAGCAGCTTAATCTTACGGGGGTATGAAAAACTGTTTTTT. The encoded protein is CASSLILRGYEKLFF.

This sequence joins TRBV11-2 and TRBJ2-5, with 8 nucleotides matching TRBD1. CDR3 size: 16 residues. The germline CDR1 and CDR2 sequences are SGHAT and FQNNGV. The trim removed 1 base at V and 5 bases at J, leaving 9 bases unmatched. DNA for the CDR3: TGTGCCAGCAGCTTAGGTGGTACAGGGGGATTGGAGACCCAGTACTTC. Amino acid sequence: CASSLGGTGGLETQYF.

This CDR3 reads CASSLNPARDEQYF. CDR3 DNA sequence: TGTGCCAGCAGCTTAAACCCAGCCAGGGACGAGCAGTACTTC. This chain joins TRBV7-3 and TRBJ2-7; D perhaps matches TRBD1 (5 bases). The CDR3 is 14 residues long. V was pared by 1 base and J by 5 bases, with 12 bases between. CDR1 is SGHTA and CDR2 is FQGTGA in the germline V gene.

The chain links TRBV9 to TRBJ2-3; D not resolved. V shed 0 bases and J shed 0 bases, with 11 bases lying between them. The CDR3 runs 16 residues. CDR1 and CDR2 from the germline V gene are SGDLS and YYNGEE. The CDR3 bases are TGTGCCAGCAGCGTAGGAGGTAGACGAAGCACAGATACGCAGTATTTT. Its protein product is CASSVGGRRSTDTQYF.